The next 13 T cell receptor beta chains were all read from a single sample in a study of cytomegalovirus exposure and HLA in healthy donors. Primers included in the PCR were 60 Vbeta and 13 Jbeta primers. Profiling relied on immunoSEQ multiplex PCR, and the TCRdb table lists in-frame clones only, not all of them. The sample data list around 84,000 clones. Sequencing used PBMCs. Receptors originate from a man aged 30-40 years in good health and CMV-seronegative.

V usage is TRBV5-1 and J usage is TRBJ2-1; D remains ambiguous. The length of the CDR3 is 15 residues. V was cut by 1 base and J by 0 bases, with 8 bases left in between. The germline V gene encodes CDR1 SGHRS and CDR2 YFSETQ. CDR3 loop: CASSLNFPSYNEQFF. In DNA form, the CDR3 reads TGCGCCAGCAGCTTGAACTTCCCCTCCTACAATGAGCAGTTCTTC.

V usage is TRBV7-8 and J usage is TRBJ2-7, with 8 bases that match TRBD1. Losses at the gene ends were 4 bases for V and 1 base for J; bases not matched to a gene: 3. The CDR3 contains 14 residues. CDR1 and CDR2 (germline): SGHVS, FQNEAQ. CDR3 nucleotide sequence: TGTGCCAGCAGCTCTGGACAGGGATCCTACGAGCAGTACTTC. Encoded protein: CASSSGQGSYEQYF.

The CDR3 DNA follows: TGTGCCAGCAGCTTCATTGCGGGGAACTATGGCTACACCTTC. This encodes CASSFIAGNYGYTF. This rearrangement joins TRBV5-5 to TRBJ1-2; D unresolved. In germline, CDR1 is SGHKS, CDR2 YYEKEE (reference sequence). Trimming shortened V by 2 bases and J by 2 bases, and 10 bases separated the two germline ends. CDR3 size: 14 residues.

The rearrangement links TRBV7-9 to TRBJ1-1; TRBD1 is a possible D gene (6 bases). Germline V gene data show CDR1 as SEHNR and CDR2 as FQNEAQ (reference sequence). V gave up 7 bases and J gave up 4 bases, with 19 bases separating them. The CDR3 loop spans 15 amino acids. The CDR3, as DNA: TGTGCCAGCATCACCGGGGCAGGGGCGGGCACTGAAGCTTTCTTT. Its protein is CASITGAGAGTEAFF.

The chain carries TRBV7-9 and TRBJ1-2, with 9 positions matching TRBD1. The ends lost 5 bases at V and 4 bases at J; junction bases unmatched: 14. Germline assignment: CDR1 SEHNR and CDR2 FQNEAQ (reference sequence). The CDR3 sequence is 17 residues long. CDR3 sequence (DNA): TGTGCCAGCAGCCCCAGTCCCGGGACAGGGATCGGCTATGGCTACACCTTC. Its protein is CASSPSPGTGIGYGYTF.

The chain joins TRBV4-1 to TRBJ2-1, with 8 bases matching TRBD1. The CDR3 consists of 17 residues. CDR1 and CDR2 from the germline V gene are MGHRA and YSYEKL. V lost 0 bases and J lost 0; bases outside the gene matches: 4. The CDR3 DNA is TGCGCCAGCAGCCAAGATCCCAGGGGGCTCTCCTACAATGAGCAGTTCTTC. This encodes CASSQDPRGLSYNEQFF.

The genes are TRBV29-1 and TRBJ1-2; no clear D. The germline V gene encodes CDR1 SQVTM and CDR2 ANQGSEA. This CDR3 region has 12 residues. V was cut by 1 base and J by 8 bases, with 11 bases left in between. This CDR3 reads CSVEGWGGGYTF. DNA of the CDR3: TGCAGCGTTGAAGGTTGGGGAGGCGGCTACACCTTC.

The J gene is TRBJ1-1, the V gene TRBV6-5; tentative D call: TRBD1 (5 bases). The V end lost 8 bases, the J end lost 4 bases, and 8 bases lay between the germline ends. CDR1 MNHEY and CDR2 SVGAGI come from the germline V gene. This CDR3 has 11 residues. The CDR3 DNA reads as TGTGCCAGCCAGGGTAGCACTGAAGCTTTCTTT. This encodes CASQGSTEAFF.

This sequence joins TRBV9 and TRBJ1-3; D is unclear. CDR1 and CDR2 (germline): SGDLS, YYNGEE. V lost 4 bases, J lost 0 bases, and 17 bases lay in between. The CDR3 has 17 amino acids. The CDR3 nucleotides read TGTGCCAGCAGCCCTCGCTCCTCGGGGAGCTCTGGAAACACCATATATTTT. It codes for CASSPRSSGSSGNTIYF.

The chain carries TRBV7-8 and TRBJ1-6; D gene unclear. V lost 10 bases and J lost 7, with 14 bases in between. CDR1 is SGHVS, CDR2 FQNEAQ, per germline. The CDR3 runs to 13 residues. The chain's CDR3 is CATRRGRNSPLHF. The CDR3 region has the DNA TGTGCCACCCGTCGGGGTAGAAATTCACCCCTCCACTTT. The whole variable domain, remainder taken from reference TRBV7-8 and TRBJ1-6, is GAGVSQSPRYKVAKRGQDVALRCDPISGHVSLFWYQQALGQGPEFLTYFQNEAQLDKSGLPSDRFFAERPEGSVSTLKIQRTQQEDSAVYLCATRRGRNSPLHFGNGTRLTVT.

The V and J genes are TRBV5-1 and TRBJ2-4; 9 nucleotides match TRBD1. The CDR3 is 15 amino acids. Germline loops: CDR1 SGHRS, CDR2 YFSETQ. Trimming cost V 0 bases and J 6 bases; bases outside gene matches: 4. CDR3 sequence (DNA): TGCGCCAGCAGCTTGGCCCTGGGACAGGGAAACATTCAGTACTTC. Translation: CASSLALGQGNIQYF.

The chain is built from TRBV7-3 and TRBJ1-3; D not resolved. Germline V lookup: CDR1 SGHTA, CDR2 FQGTGA. Trimming cost V 0 bases and J 7 bases, with 10 bases left between them. CDR3 size: 14 residues. DNA for the CDR3: TGTGCCAGCAGCTTAACCAGCCAGGCGAACACCATATATTTT. Protein product: CASSLTSQANTIYF.

The J gene is TRBJ2-7, the V gene TRBV5-5; 7 bases agree with TRBD1. There are 15 residues in the CDR3. V trimming: 4 bases; J trimming: 4 bases; junction bases outside the gene matches: 11. Germline V gene data show CDR1 as SGHKS and CDR2 as YYEKEE (reference sequence). The CDR3 region has the DNA TGTGCCAGCAGCCCCGCCGGAACAGGGGAATACGAGCAGTACTTC. Translated: CASSPAGTGEYEQYF.